These 13 T cell receptor beta chains came from one sample sequenced in a study of cytomegalovirus exposure and HLA in healthy donors. PCR employed 60 Vbeta and 13 Jbeta primers. Sequencing was performed with immunoSEQ multiplex PCR; in TCRdb, only in-frame clones are kept and a portion is missing. Among fewer than 300,000 clones listed, 80% were seen once. Specimen: PBMCs. All receptors come from a girl aged 2-15 years in good health and CMV-seronegative.

The CDR3 region is CAWSGRRLQFF. The CDR3 DNA sequence: TGTGCCTGGAGTGGGCGGCGGTTGCAGTTCTTC. This chain joins TRBV30 and TRBJ2-1; D call uncertain. This CDR3 is built from 11 residues. Per germline, CDR1 GTSNPN and CDR2 SVGIG (reference sequence). Deletions cut 1 base from V and 12 bases from J, with 10 bases between.

The genes are TRBV19 and TRBJ1-1; D uncertain. The CDR3 is made up of 16 amino acids. Trimming cost V 7 bases and J 0 bases, with 18 bases left between them. The V gene's germline CDR1 is LNHDA and CDR2 SQIVND (reference sequence). In DNA, the CDR3 is TGTGCCAGTAAAGGCTGGACCGGGGTGTTGAACACTGAAGCTTTCTTT. Translated, it gives CASKGWTGVLNTEAFF.

The CDR3 sequence is CASSIEDRQSTEAFF. The CDR3 coding sequence is TGTGCCAGTAGTATAGAGGACAGGCAGAGCACTGAAGCTTTCTTT. The chain has TRBV19 and TRBJ1-1, with 7 positions matching TRBD1. J was trimmed by 4 bases and V by 0 bases; bases with no gene match: 5. Germline loops: CDR1 LNHDA, CDR2 SQIVND (reference sequence). This CDR3 spans 15 amino acids.

The chain uses TRBV7-8 and TRBJ2-7; 7 nucleotides line up with TRBD1. The CDR3 sequence is 13 residues long. From germline, CDR1 is SGHVS and CDR2 FQNEAQ. The V gene end was trimmed by 6 bases and the J gene end by 5 bases; junction bases not matched to a gene: 7. The CDR3 nucleotides are TGTGCCAGCAGTTCTACAGGGGCCAACGAGCAGTACTTC. Amino acid sequence: CASSSTGANEQYF. Based on the CDR3 plus reference TRBV7-8 and TRBJ2-7, the full variable domain is GAGVSQSPRYKVAKRGQDVALRCDPISGHVSLFWYQQALGQGPEFLTYFQNEAQLDKSGLPSDRFFAERPEGSVSTLKIQRTQQEDSAVYLCASSSTGANEQYFGPGTRLTVT.

This clone has just a few counts. The chain couples TRBV7-3 to TRBJ2-1; 12 positions match TRBD2. Germline lookup yields CDR1 SGHTA and CDR2 FQGTGA. After removal of 0 bases from V and 7 bases from J, the junction contained 10 bases not matched to a gene. CDR3 size: 18 residues. This chain's CDR3 is CASSLTAGLAGGVNEQFF. The DNA of the CDR3 is TGTGCCAGCAGCTTAACGGCGGGGCTAGCGGGAGGGGTGAATGAGCAGTTCTTC.

V usage is TRBV5-6 and J usage is TRBJ2-1; TRBD2 aligns across 10 bases. J gave up 5 bases and V 4 bases, and 6 bases lay outside the gene matches. CDR3 size: 15 residues. Per germline, CDR1 SGHDT and CDR2 YYEEEE. For the CDR3, the DNA is TGTGCCAGCAGCGAACTAGCGGGACTAAACAATGAGCAGTTCTTC. Amino acids: CASSELAGLNNEQFF.

Details on this clone: A read error may produce the germline difference seen at one junction end. V usage is TRBV4-1 and J usage is TRBJ1-4, with a weak D call TRBD1 (6 bases). CDR3 length: 15 residues. Germline V gene sequence: CDR1 MGHRA, CDR2 YSYEKL. CDR3 in amino acids: CASTQNQGMGEKLFF. The CDR3 DNA reads as TGCGCCAGCACCCAAAATCAGGGGATGGGCGAAAAACTGTTTTTT.

The chain combines TRBV10-2 with TRBJ2-5; TRBD2 matches at 12 bases. CDR1 and CDR2 (germline): WSHSY, SAAADI. The V segment lost 7 bases and the J segment 5 bases; nucleotides outside the gene matches: 8. This CDR3 has 15 residues. CDR3 coding DNA: TGCGCCAGCATGATACTAGCGGGAGGCTTGGAGACCCAGTACTTC. Amino acids: CASMILAGGLETQYF.

Only one count was recorded for this clone. V usage is TRBV5-5 and J usage is TRBJ1-4, with TRBD1 matching over 9 bases. The CDR3 length is 15 residues. The V gene's germline CDR1 is SGHKS and CDR2 YYEKEE (reference sequence). Trimming removed 4 bases from V and 7 bases from J; junction bases left unmatched: 8. The CDR3 nucleotides are TGTGCCAGCAGCAACCAAGGGACAGGGCGTGAAAAACTGTTTTTT. It translates to CASSNQGTGREKLFF.

The genes are TRBV6-6 and TRBJ1-1, with 9 bases matching TRBD1. The CDR3 sequence is 16 residues long. The V gene's germline CDR1 is MNHNY and CDR2 SVGAGI (reference sequence). V lost 7 bases, J lost 0 bases, and 9 bases stayed unmatched. DNA of the CDR3: TGTGCCAGCACCCTGGGGACAGGGTTGGTGAACACTGAAGCTTTCTTT. This translates into CASTLGTGLVNTEAFF.

The V and J genes are TRBV14 and TRBJ2-7; 10 bases match TRBD1. The V and J ends lost 8 bases and 6 bases, in that order; junction bases with no gene match: 4. The CDR3 length is 12 residues. CDR1 and CDR2 from the germline V gene are SGHDN and FVKESK. The CDR3 DNA sequence: TGTGCCAGCGGATGGGACAGGGGCGAGCAGTACTTC. Its protein is CASGWDRGEQYF.

The rearrangement links TRBV4-1 to TRBJ2-3; 12 nucleotides align to TRBD2. This CDR3 comprises 22 residues. Germline trimming cut 0 bases from V and 2 bases from J; bases unmatched to any gene: 18. Germline CDR1 and CDR2: MGHRA and YSYEKL. Written as DNA, the CDR3 is TGCGCCAGCAGCCAAGATCGGCCCAGCCTTCTAGCGGGGGGGCCTCCCACAGATACGCAGTATTTT. Its protein is CASSQDRPSLLAGGPPTDTQYF.

The chain employs TRBV5-1 and TRBJ1-2; D is unresolved. Looked up from germline, CDR1 is SGHRS and CDR2 is YFSETQ. This CDR3 is built from 13 residues. The V and J ends lost 0 bases and 3 bases respectively, with 6 bases between them. CDR3 in DNA: TGCGCCAGCAGCTTGGACGGTGACTATGGCTACACCTTC. It is translated as CASSLDGDYGYTF.